This T cell receptor (beta chain) was captured in a study of monozygotic twins with inflammatory bowel disease. The germline CDR1 and CDR2 sequences are ENHRY and SYGVKD. There are 12 residues in the CDR3. Making each TCR library took approximately 3,700 ng of total RNA. From the 5' RACE reads, TCRdb lists one entry per CDR3 protein and no DNA. Its table lists 330,000 or so distinct CDR3 sequences. Material for sequencing was blood. The sequence was collected from a human donor with ulcerative colitis or Crohn's disease, or a healthy co-twin of an affected twin (not recorded which). This chain links TRBV10-3 with TRBJ2-1; the TRBD2 assignment by TCRdb is unverifiable without DNA. CDR3 protein: CAIKREGSEQFF.